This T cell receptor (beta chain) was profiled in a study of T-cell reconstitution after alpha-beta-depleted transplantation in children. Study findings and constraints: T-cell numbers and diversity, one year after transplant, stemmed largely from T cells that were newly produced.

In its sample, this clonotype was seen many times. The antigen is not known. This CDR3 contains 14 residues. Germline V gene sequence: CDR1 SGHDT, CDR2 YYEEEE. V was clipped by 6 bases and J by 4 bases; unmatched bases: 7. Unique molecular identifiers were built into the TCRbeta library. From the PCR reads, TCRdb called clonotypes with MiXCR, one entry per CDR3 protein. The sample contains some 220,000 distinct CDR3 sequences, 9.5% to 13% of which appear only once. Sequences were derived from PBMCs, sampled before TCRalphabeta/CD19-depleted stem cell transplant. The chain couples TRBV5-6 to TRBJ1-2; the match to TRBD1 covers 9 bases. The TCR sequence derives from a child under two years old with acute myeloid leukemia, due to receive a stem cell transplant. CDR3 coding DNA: TGTGCCAGCACCATTCTGACAGGGGGCTATGGCTACACCTTC. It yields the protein CASTILTGGYGYTF.